This TCR beta chain is drawn from a study of low-dose radiotherapy and immunotherapy resistance in tumors (dated by TCRdb to about 2022). For the wider study: Cohort 1 received 0.5 Gy per fraction every 2 weeks, with a prescribed total PTV dose of 6.5 Gy. In Cohort 2, 1 Gy per fraction was delivered every two weeks, for a total of 13 Gy over 26 weeks. Nivolumab and ipilimumab were both given intravenously, with nivolumab at a 240 mg flat dose every two weeks and ipilimumab at 1 mg/kg every six weeks. Cyclophosphamide 200 mg/m2 was administered intravenously every two weeks, one day before each radiation and immunotherapy administration. Starting on cycle 1 day 1, patients took 300 mg of aspirin by mouth once a day for four cycles. The trial did not randomize participants into treatment groups. Eight patients were included in the translational analysis, namely three from the first dose cohort plus the first five from the second dose cohort.

The sequencer was an Illumina HiSeq 2500. Superscript III and a set of TRAV- and TRBV-specific primers were used to synthesize first-strand cDNA, so that both TCRalpha and TCRbeta chains were covered. TCRs were amplified with Phusion for around 20 PCR cycles, with a constant-region primer paired with the adapter attached to the V primers. The MessageAmp II aRNA Amplification Kit was used to amplify the isolated mRNA, with in vitro transcription run for 15 to 20 hours at 37 degrees C. The Dynabeads mRNA DIRECT Purification Kit was used to isolate the mRNA for TCR sequencing. Indexed Illumina adapters were added in a second Phusion PCR of roughly 25 cycles, and the PCR products were purified with AMPure XP beads. In the authors' own workflow: Custom Perl scripts pooled TCR sequences encoding the same protein, removed out-of-frame sequences and computed each clonotype's abundance. TCR sequences supported by only a single read were excluded from analysis. Repertoire metrics included Shannon entropy, Gini index, clonality, richness, and frequency of TCRs shared between repertoires. In TCRdb, the public reads were trimmed at Q25 with fastp and aligned with MiXCR, with productive beta chains retained. Every entry covers one CDR3 protein and lists the most common genes and DNA from its rows. TCRdb, rather than the study authors, made the V and J calls. The sample table holds around 79,000 distinct CDR3 sequences, of which approximately 17% were seen once. The leading ten clones occupy about 5.5% of the sample.

According to the study, the label for this sample's time point signals: before trial treatment. Donors were enrolled in RACIN, a single-arm phase I dose-escalation trial combining nivolumab, ipilimumab, aspirin, low-dose cyclophosphamide and low-dose radiotherapy. Patients were eligible if they had advanced solid tumors that were TIL-negative. Ten or more counts support this clonotype. No antigen is known for it. Base quality data are lacking; no much larger clone is found one base away. Spanning cysteine to phenylalanine, the CDR3 consists of 19 amino acids. Only the CDR3 region is kept as DNA, spanning 57 bases read in frame from base 1. The germline V gene provides CDR1 SGHRS and CDR2 YFSETQ. From V the trimming removes 7 bases and from J it removes 5 bases, while the gene matches leave 26 bases of the junction unaccounted for.

The source is a male donor with prostate cancer. This chain is built from TRBV5-1 and TRBJ2-7; 8 of the junction bases match TRBD1. This sample comprised PBMCs, obtained before treatment. The CDR3 amino acid sequence is: CASAGSIVGTGSPVDEQYF. The base sequence is TGCGCCAGCGCGGGGAGCATTGTGGGGACAGGATCACCGGTCGACGAGCAGTACTTC.